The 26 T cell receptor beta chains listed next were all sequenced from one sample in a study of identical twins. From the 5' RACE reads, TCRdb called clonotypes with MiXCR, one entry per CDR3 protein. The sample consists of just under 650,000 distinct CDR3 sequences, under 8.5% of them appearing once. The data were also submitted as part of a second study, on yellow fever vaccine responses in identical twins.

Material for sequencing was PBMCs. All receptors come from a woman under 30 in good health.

CDR3 nucleotides: TGCGCCAGCAGCCGAGGACAGGGGGCTGCCGAGCAGTACTTC. It codes for CASSRGQGAAEQYF. This chain joins TRBV4-1 and TRBJ2-7, with 11 bases lining up with TRBD1. J gave up 6 bases and V 4 bases, and 5 bases lay outside the gene matches. The CDR3 is 14 amino acids. Germline V lookup: CDR1 MGHRA, CDR2 YSYEKL.

As DNA, the CDR3 is TGTGCCAGTAGTACCTACTCGTCATCCTACGAGCAGTACTTC. It yields the protein CASSTYSSSYEQYF. This chain links TRBV19 with TRBJ2-7; D uncertain. The CDR3 consists of 14 residues. Germline CDR1 LNHDA, CDR2 SQIVND (reference sequence). With 4 bases removed from V and 1 base from J, the gap between germline ends came to 11 bases.

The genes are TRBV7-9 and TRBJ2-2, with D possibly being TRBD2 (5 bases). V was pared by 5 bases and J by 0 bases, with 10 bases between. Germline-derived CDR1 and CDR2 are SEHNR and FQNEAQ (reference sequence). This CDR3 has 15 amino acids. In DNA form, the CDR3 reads TGTGCCAGCAGCGGACTCTCCCCGAACACCGGGGAGCTGTTTTTT. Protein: CASSGLSPNTGELFF.

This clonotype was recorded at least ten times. CDR3: CASTFNPGLSYNEQFF. CDR3 DNA: TGTGCCAGCACCTTTAACCCGGGACTTAGTTACAATGAGCAGTTCTTC. The chain is built from TRBV9 and TRBJ2-1, with D maybe TRBD2 (6 bases). V gave up 6 bases and J gave up 4 bases, with 20 bases separating them. The CDR3 contains 16 residues. From germline, CDR1 is SGDLS and CDR2 YYNGEE. The full variable domain, with the rest looked up from reference TRBV9 and TRBJ2-1, is DSGVTQTPKHLITATGQRVTLRCSPRSGDLSVYWYQQSLDQGLQFLIQYYNGEERAKGNILERFSAQQFPDLHSELNLSSLELGDSALYFCASTFNPGLSYNEQFFGPGTRLTVL.

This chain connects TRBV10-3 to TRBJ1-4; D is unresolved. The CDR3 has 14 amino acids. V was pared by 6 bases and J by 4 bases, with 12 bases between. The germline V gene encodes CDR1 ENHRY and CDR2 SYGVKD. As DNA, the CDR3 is TGTGCCATCAGAGACGGACGGAATAATGAAAAACTGTTTTTT. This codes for CAIRDGRNNEKLFF.

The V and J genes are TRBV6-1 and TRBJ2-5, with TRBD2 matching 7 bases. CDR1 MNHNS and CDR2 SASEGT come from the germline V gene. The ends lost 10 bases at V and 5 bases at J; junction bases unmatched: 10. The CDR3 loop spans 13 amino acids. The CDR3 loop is CATRAGLDETQYF. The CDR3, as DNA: TGTGCCACCAGAGCGGGGCTAGACGAGACCCAGTACTTC.

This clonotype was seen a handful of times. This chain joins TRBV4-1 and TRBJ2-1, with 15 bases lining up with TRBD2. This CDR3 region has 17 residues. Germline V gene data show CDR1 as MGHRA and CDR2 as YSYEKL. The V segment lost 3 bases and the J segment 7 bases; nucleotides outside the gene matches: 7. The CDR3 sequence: CASSHQTGTSGRNEQFF. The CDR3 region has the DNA TGCGCCAGCAGCCACCAAACCGGGACTAGCGGGAGGAATGAGCAGTTCTTC.

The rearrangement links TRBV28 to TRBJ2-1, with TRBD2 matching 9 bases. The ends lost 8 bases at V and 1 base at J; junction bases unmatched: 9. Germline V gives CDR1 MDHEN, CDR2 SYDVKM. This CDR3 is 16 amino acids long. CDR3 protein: CASEVGAGGSYNEQFF. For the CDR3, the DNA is TGTGCCAGCGAAGTAGGGGCGGGAGGGTCCTACAATGAGCAGTTCTTC.

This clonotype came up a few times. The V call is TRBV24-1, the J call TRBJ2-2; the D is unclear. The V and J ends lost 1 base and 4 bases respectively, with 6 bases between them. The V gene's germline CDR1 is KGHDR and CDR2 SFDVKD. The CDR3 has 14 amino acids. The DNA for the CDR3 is TGTGCCACCAGTGATTTCCGGACCACCGGGGAGCTGTTTTTT. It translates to CATSDFRTTGELFF.

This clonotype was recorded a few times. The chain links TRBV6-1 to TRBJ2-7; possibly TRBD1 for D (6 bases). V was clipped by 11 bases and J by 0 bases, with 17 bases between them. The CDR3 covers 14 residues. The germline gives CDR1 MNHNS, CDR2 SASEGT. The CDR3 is CAGSRGESSYEQYF. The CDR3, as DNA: TGTGCCGGGAGCAGGGGAGAAAGCTCCTACGAGCAGTACTTC.

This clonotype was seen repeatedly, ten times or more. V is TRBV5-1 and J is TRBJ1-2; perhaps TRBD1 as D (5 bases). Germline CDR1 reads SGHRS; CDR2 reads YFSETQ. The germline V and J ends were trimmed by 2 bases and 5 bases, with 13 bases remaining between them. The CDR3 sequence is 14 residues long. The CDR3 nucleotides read TGCGCCAGCAGCTTCTCCGGGACGGAATATGGCTACACCTTC. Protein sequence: CASSFSGTEYGYTF.

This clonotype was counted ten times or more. The CDR3 loop reads CSARQGDSPLHF. As DNA, the CDR3 is TGCAGTGCTAGGCAGGGTGATTCACCCCTCCACTTT. The chain couples TRBV20-1 to TRBJ1-6; a weak D match, TRBD1 (5 bases). From germline, CDR1 is DFQATT and CDR2 SNEGSKA (reference sequence). Trimming left V 3 bases short and J 8 bases short, with 8 bases between. This CDR3 has 12 residues.

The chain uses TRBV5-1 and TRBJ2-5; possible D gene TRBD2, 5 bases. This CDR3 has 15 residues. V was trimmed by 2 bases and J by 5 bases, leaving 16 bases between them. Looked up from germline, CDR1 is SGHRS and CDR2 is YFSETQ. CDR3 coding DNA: TGCGCCAGCAGCTTCCCGGGGATTGTTTGGGAGACCCAGTACTTC. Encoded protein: CASSFPGIVWETQYF.

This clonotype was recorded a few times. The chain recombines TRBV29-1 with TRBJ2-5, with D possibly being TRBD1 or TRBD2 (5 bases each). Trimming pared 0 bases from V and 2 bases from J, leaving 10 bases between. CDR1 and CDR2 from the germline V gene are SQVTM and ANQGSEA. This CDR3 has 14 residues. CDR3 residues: CSVEDAEGQETQYF. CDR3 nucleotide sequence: TGCAGCGTTGAAGATGCCGAGGGGCAAGAGACCCAGTACTTC.

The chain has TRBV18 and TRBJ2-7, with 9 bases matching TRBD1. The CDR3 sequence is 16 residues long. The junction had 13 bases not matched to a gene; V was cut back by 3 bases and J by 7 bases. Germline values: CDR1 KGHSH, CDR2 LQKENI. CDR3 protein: CASSPIGQGRVGEQYV. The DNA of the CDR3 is TGTGCCAGCTCACCGATTGGACAGGGGCGCGTAGGAGAGCAGTACGTC.

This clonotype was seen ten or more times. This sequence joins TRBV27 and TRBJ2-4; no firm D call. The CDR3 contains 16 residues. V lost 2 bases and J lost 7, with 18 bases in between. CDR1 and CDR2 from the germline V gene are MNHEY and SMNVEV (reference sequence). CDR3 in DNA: TGTGCCAGCAGTTTAGATAGTGTCAACCGTAGGAACATTCAGTACTTC. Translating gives CASSLDSVNRRNIQYF.

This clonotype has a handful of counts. The CDR3 region is CASTLLAGAVQAHTGELFF. DNA for the CDR3: TGTGCCAGCACGTTGCTAGCGGGGGCCGTCCAGGCTCACACCGGGGAGCTGTTTTTT. The gene calls are TRBV18 and TRBJ2-2; 10 nucleotides match TRBD2. Germline CDR1 is KGHSH and CDR2 is LQKENI. This CDR3 has 19 amino acids. Trimming removed 8 bases from V and 3 bases from J; junction bases left unmatched: 18.

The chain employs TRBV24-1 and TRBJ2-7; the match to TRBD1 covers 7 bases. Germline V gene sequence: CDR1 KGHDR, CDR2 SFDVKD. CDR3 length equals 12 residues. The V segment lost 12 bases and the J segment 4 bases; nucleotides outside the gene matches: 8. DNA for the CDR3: TGTGCCTCTACGGGACAGCCATACGAGCAGTACTTC. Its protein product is CASTGQPYEQYF.

CDR3 DNA sequence: TGTGCCACCAGTCAGTACGGCACTGAAGCTTTCTTT. This gives the protein CATSQYGTEAFF. This chain uses TRBV24-1 with TRBJ1-1, with unresolved D. The CDR3 spans 12 residues. Trimming left V 6 bases short and J 4 bases short, with 8 bases between. CDR1 is KGHDR, CDR2 SFDVKD, per germline.

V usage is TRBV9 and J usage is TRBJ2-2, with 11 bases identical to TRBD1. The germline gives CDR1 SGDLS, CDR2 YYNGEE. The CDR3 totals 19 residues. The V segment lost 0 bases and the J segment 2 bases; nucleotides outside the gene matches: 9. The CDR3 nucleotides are TGTGCCAGCAGCGTAGCCGGGACAGGGGGTCGACTTAACACCGGGGAGCTGTTTTTT. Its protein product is CASSVAGTGGRLNTGELFF.

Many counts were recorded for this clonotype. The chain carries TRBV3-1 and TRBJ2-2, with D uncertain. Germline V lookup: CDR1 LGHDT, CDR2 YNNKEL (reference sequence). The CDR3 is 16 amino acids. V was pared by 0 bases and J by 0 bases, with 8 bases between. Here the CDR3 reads CASSQEPTANTGELFF. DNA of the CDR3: TGTGCCAGCAGCCAAGAACCCACGGCGAACACCGGGGAGCTGTTTTTT. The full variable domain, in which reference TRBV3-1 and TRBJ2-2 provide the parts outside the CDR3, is DTAVSQTPKYLVTQMGNDKSIKCEQNLGHDTMYWYKQDSKKFLKIMFSYNNKELIINETVPNRFSPKSPDKAHLNLHINSLELGDSAVYFCASSQEPTANTGELFFGEGSRLTVL.

The CDR3 DNA follows: TGTGCCAGCAGCCAAGTCGAAACCTCGACCCAGTACTTC. Translation: CASSQVETSTQYF. The chain is built from TRBV14 and TRBJ2-5; D call uncertain. The germline V gene has CDR1 SGHDN and CDR2 FVKESK. Trimming pared 1 base from V and 7 bases from J, leaving 10 bases between. The CDR3 is made up of 13 amino acids.

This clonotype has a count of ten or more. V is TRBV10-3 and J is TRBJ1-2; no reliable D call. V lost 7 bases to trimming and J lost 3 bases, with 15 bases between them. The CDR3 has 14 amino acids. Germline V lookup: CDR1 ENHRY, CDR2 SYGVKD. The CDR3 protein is CAITRGPEYYGYTF. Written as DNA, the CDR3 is TGTGCCATCACCCGAGGACCCGAATACTATGGCTACACCTTC.

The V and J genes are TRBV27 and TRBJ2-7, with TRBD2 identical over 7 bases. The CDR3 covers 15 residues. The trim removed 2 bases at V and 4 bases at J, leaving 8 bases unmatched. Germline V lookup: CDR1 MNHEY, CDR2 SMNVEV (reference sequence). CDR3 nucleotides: TGTGCCAGCAGTTTAGTGGGAGGGCCTGGTTACGAGCAGTACTTC. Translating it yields CASSLVGGPGYEQYF.

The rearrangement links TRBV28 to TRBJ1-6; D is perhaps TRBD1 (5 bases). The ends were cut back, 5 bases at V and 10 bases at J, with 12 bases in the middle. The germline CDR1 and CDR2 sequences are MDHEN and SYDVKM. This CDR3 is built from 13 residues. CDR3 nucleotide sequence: TGTGCCAGCAGTCTCATCAGGGAATCACCCCTCCACTTT. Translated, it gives CASSLIRESPLHF.

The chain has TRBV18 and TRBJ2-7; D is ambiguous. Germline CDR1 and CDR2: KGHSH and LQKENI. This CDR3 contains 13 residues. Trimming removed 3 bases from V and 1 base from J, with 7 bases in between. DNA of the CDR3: TGTGCCAGCTCACCGGACGGGTCCTACGAGCAGTACGTC. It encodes CASSPDGSYEQYV.